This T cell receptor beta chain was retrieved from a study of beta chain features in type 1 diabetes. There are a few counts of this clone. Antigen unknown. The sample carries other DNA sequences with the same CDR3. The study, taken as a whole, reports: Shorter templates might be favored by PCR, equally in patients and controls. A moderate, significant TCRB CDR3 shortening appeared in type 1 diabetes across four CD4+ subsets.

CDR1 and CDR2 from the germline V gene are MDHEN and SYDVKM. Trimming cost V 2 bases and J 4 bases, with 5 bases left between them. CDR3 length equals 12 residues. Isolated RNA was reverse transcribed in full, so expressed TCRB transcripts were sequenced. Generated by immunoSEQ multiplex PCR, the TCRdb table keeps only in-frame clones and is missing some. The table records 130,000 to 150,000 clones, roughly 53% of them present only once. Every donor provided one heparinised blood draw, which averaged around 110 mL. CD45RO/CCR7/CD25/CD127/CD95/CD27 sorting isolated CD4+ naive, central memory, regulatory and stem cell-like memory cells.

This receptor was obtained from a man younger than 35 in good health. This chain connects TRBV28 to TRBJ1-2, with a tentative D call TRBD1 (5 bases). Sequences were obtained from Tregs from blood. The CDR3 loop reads CASSLRGYGYTF. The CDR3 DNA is TGTGCCAGCAGTTTAAGGGGCTATGGCTACACCTTC.